Presented here are 19 T cell receptor beta chains from one specimen sequenced in a study of T-cell memory formation after mild COVID-19. TCRdb re-called the 5' RACE reads through MiXCR, storing one row per CDR3 protein. The sample contains 140,000 to 150,000 distinct CDR3 sequences, roughly 24% of which appear only once. Sequenced material: PBMCs or a T cell subset sorted from them (not recorded which). The receptors stem from an adult woman who had mild COVID-19 (a few samples of this study predate the infection). Cell type and time point are not known.

This chain connects TRBV7-8 to TRBJ1-2, with TRBD1 as a possible D gene (6 bases). V was pared by 2 bases and J by 6 bases, with 19 bases between. This CDR3 is built from 16 residues. Germline CDR1 SGHVS, CDR2 FQNEAQ. Written as DNA, the CDR3 is TGTGCCAGCAGCTTAATCCTTAGGGGGATAAGGGATGGCTACACCTTC. It encodes CASSLILRGIRDGYTF.

The chain uses TRBV3-1 and TRBJ2-1; D is tentatively TRBD1 or TRBD2 (6 bases each). Trimming took off 1 base at V and 8 bases at J, with 9 bases between the two ends. The germline gives CDR1 LGHDT, CDR2 YNNKEL (reference sequence). CDR3 size: 13 residues. For the CDR3, the DNA is TGTGCCAGCAGCCAAGGAGGGGGGTATGAGCAGTTCTTC. Its protein product is CASSQGGGYEQFF.

This clonotype showed up just a few times. The V gene is TRBV15, the J gene TRBJ2-2; the D gene is possibly TRBD1 (5 bases). The CDR3 covers 17 residues. Trimming pared 3 bases from V and 5 bases from J, leaving 19 bases between. The germline CDR1 and CDR2 sequences are LNHNV and YYDKDF (reference sequence). DNA of the CDR3: TGTGCCACCAGCAGCAACCTTGGAACAGGCAAAACCGGGGAGCTGTTTTTT. Its protein is CATSSNLGTGKTGELFF.

This clonotype occurred a few times. The CDR3 sequence: CASSSSGTMQDTQYF. CDR3 nucleotide sequence: TGTGCCAGCAGCTCCTCCGGGACTATGCAAGATACGCAGTATTTT. The chain employs TRBV11-2 and TRBJ2-3; 7 bases align to TRBD2. CDR3 size: 15 residues. V shed 4 bases and J 5 bases; nucleotides not matched to a gene: 9. Germline loops: CDR1 SGHAT, CDR2 FQNNGV.

This clonotype was counted only a few times. The rearrangement uses TRBV12-3 or TRBV12-4 and TRBJ2-1; D remains unclear. The CDR3 spans 12 residues. V lost 3 bases and J 10 bases, leaving 10 bases between the germline ends. The CDR3 nucleotides are TGTGCCAGCAGTTTCGGTAGGCACGAGCAGTTCTTC. This encodes CASSFGRHEQFF.

The chain joins TRBV6-5 to TRBJ1-1, with 7 positions matching TRBD1. J gave up 6 bases and V 7 bases, and 20 bases lay outside the gene matches. Germline CDR1 reads MNHEY; CDR2 reads SVGAGI. The length of the CDR3 is 17 residues. The CDR3 coding sequence is TGTGCCAGCACTCATTCTTGGGGAGGTTTACAGGGGCCTGAAGCTTTCTTT. Its translation: CASTHSWGGLQGPEAFF.

In its sample, this clonotype was seen a few times. This rearrangement joins TRBV27 to TRBJ2-7; the D is unclear. V was shortened by 8 bases and J by 3 bases, with 5 bases between the two germline ends. Germline values: CDR1 MNHEY, CDR2 SMNVEV (reference sequence). This CDR3 is built from 10 residues. CDR3 in amino acids: CASGNYEQYF. DNA of the CDR3: TGTGCCAGCGGGAACTACGAGCAGTACTTC.

The chain uses TRBV6-1 and TRBJ1-1; D gene uncertain. V was clipped by 6 bases and J by 4 bases, with 12 bases between them. The CDR3 spans 13 residues. CDR1 is MNHNS, CDR2 SASEGT, per germline. CDR3 region: CASSWVLGTEAFF. In DNA, the CDR3 is TGTGCCAGCAGCTGGGTGCTGGGCACTGAAGCTTTCTTT.

V and J are TRBV6-5 and TRBJ1-1; D might be TRBD1 (5 bases). This CDR3 spans 13 amino acids. Trimming removed 2 bases at V and 4 bases at J, with 8 bases between. Germline values: CDR1 MNHEY, CDR2 SVGAGI. In nucleotides, the CDR3 is TGTGCCAGCAGTTACAAGGGGAGCACTGAAGCTTTCTTT. This encodes CASSYKGSTEAFF.

This clonotype was picked up a small number of times. The rearrangement links TRBV7-9 to TRBJ2-7; TRBD1 matches at 9 bases. Germline assignment: CDR1 SEHNR and CDR2 FQNEAQ (reference sequence). This CDR3 contains 14 residues. The V and J ends lost 5 bases and 5 bases, in that order; junction bases with no gene match: 7. CDR3 nucleotide sequence: TGTGCCAGCAGCGCCGGGACAGGGATCGACGAGCAGTACTTC. This translates into CASSAGTGIDEQYF.

This clonotype has only a few counts. Given a much more abundant clone one base away, this may be a read error. Written as DNA, the CDR3 is TGCGCCAGCAGCTTGGGACAGGGGACCACTGAAGCTTTCTTT. Residues: CASSLGQGTTEAFF. The chain carries TRBV5-1 and TRBJ1-1, with 8 bases that match TRBD1. Looked up from germline, CDR1 is SGHRS and CDR2 is YFSETQ. V was pared by 0 bases and J by 4 bases, with 2 bases of the junction left unmatched. The CDR3 loop spans 14 amino acids.

This clonotype turned up a few times. The rearrangement joins TRBV28 to TRBJ2-1, with unresolved D. The CDR3 is 13 residues long. CDR1 is MDHEN and CDR2 is SYDVKM in the germline V gene. The germline V and J ends were trimmed by 3 bases and 5 bases, with 8 bases remaining between them. The DNA for the CDR3 is TGTGCCAGCAGTTTGAGTAGAGACAATGAGCAGTTCTTC. It specifies CASSLSRDNEQFF. The whole variable domain, filled in from reference TRBV28 and TRBJ2-1, reads DVKVTQSSRYLVKRTGEKVFLECVQDMDHENMFWYRQDPGLGLRLIYFSYDVKMKEKGDIPEGYSVSREKKERFSLILESASTNQTSMYLCASSLSRDNEQFFGPGTRLTVL.

The gene calls are TRBV24-1 and TRBJ2-5, with 9 bases fitting TRBD1. The germline CDR1 and CDR2 sequences are KGHDR and SFDVKD. After removal of 4 bases from V and 5 bases from J, the junction contained 10 bases not matched to a gene. The CDR3 is 16 amino acids. CDR3 residues: CATSETPGQGWETQYF. The DNA for the CDR3 is TGTGCCACCAGTGAAACTCCGGGACAGGGATGGGAGACCCAGTACTTC.

V gene TRBV6-5 combines with J gene TRBJ2-1; 7 nucleotides match TRBD1. Germline V gene data show CDR1 as MNHEY and CDR2 as SVGAGI. The CDR3 contains 15 residues. V lost 2 bases and J lost 4; bases outside the gene matches: 5. CDR3 DNA sequence: TGTGCCAGCAGTTACGGCGACAGGGCTTACAATGAGCAGTTCTTC. It is translated as CASSYGDRAYNEQFF.

This chain joins TRBV12-3 or TRBV12-4 and TRBJ1-5; 7 bases map to TRBD1. This CDR3 contains 12 residues. The V gene end was trimmed by 6 bases and the J gene end by 11 bases; junction bases not matched to a gene: 7. The DNA for the CDR3 is TGTGCCAGCAGCCCGGACAGGACTGCCCAGCATTTT. Protein: CASSPDRTAQHF.

Concerning this clonotype itself: Sequence at one end of the junction differs from germline and may be a read error. The rearrangement links TRBV12-3 or TRBV12-4 to TRBJ1-3; D is unresolved. This CDR3 comprises 12 residues. This chain's CDR3 is CDSSFSGNTIYF. The CDR3 DNA reads as TGTGACAGCAGTTTCAGTGGAAACACCATATATTTT.

The table lists this clonotype with a few counts. The chain links TRBV12-3 or TRBV12-4 to TRBJ2-7; D might be TRBD2 (6 bases). V lost 5 bases and J 0 bases, leaving 20 bases between the germline ends. This CDR3 is built from 17 residues. CDR3 sequence reads: CASSPPQLSGYSYEQYF. DNA of the CDR3: TGTGCCAGCAGTCCGCCTCAGCTTAGCGGATACTCCTACGAGCAGTACTTC.

This clonotype was recorded a few times. This chain joins TRBV2 and TRBJ1-4; TRBD1 is a possible D gene (6 bases). This CDR3 has 17 amino acids. Per the germline V gene, CDR1 is SNHLY and CDR2 is FYNNEI. Trimming took off 3 bases at V and 8 bases at J, with 22 bases between the two ends. CDR3 region: CASSDPFLRGAGEKLFF. CDR3 DNA sequence: TGTGCCAGCAGTGACCCCTTTCTCCGGGGGGCAGGGGAAAAACTGTTTTTT.

This chain joins TRBV9 and TRBJ2-2, with TRBD2 matching over 8 bases. V was pared by 3 bases and J by 6 bases, with 7 bases of the junction left unmatched. Per the germline V gene, CDR1 is SGDLS and CDR2 is YYNGEE. The CDR3 contains 15 residues. CDR3 loop: CASSGGLESAGELFF. For the CDR3, the DNA is TGTGCCAGCAGCGGGGGACTAGAGTCGGCCGGGGAGCTGTTTTTT.